This TCR beta chain was obtained from a study of T cells in Graves' hyperthyroidism and ophthalmopathy. The study's findings and limits: The model anticipated ophthalmopathy a median approximately 6.7 months pre-onset. Ophthalmopathy cases were set apart from stable hyperthyroidism by a 13 V-J model.

This clonotype was observed many times. What it binds is unknown. CDR1 and CDR2 (germline): MNHNS, SASEGT. CDR3 size: 16 residues. V lost 2 bases and J 0 bases, leaving 14 bases between the germline ends. Exclusion of patients followed from uncontrolled infection, other autoimmune disease, pregnancy or lactation. Cells are PBMCs isolated from around 9.4 ml of fresh blood. The source material, RNA transcripts, was used to amplify TCR beta CDR3 regions. Carried out on the TCR CDR3, a first-round RT-PCR used the HTBI primer set. Via MiXCR, TCRdb re-called the multiplex PCR reads, giving one row per CDR3 protein. The sample shows over 450,000 distinct CDR3 sequences, 17% of them seen only once.

Sequencing was performed on blood. The receptor was derived from a woman between 18 and 29 years old with Graves' ophthalmopathy. The chain employs TRBV6-1 and TRBJ2-7; D gene ambiguous. The CDR3 nucleotides read TGTGCCAGCAGTGAACCACTATCCCTTAGCTCCTACGAGCAGTACTTC. Amino acid sequence: CASSEPLSLSSYEQYF.